This TCR beta chain was retrieved from a study of response to subunit inactivated influenza vaccine. The table lists this clonotype with many counts. Antigen: not known. Study findings and constraints: Each seasonal influenza vaccination recruits few new T cells, the authors suggested.

TCRdb re-called the RT-PCR reads with MiXCR, one entry per CDR3 protein. The sample includes hundreds of thousands of distinct CDR3 sequences, about a tenth of them seen just once. The germline V gene has CDR1 SGDLS and CDR2 YYNGEE. This CDR3 region has 15 residues. V lost 3 bases and J lost 3, with 15 bases in between. The specimen comprised PBMCs from blood, sampled about 6 weeks after vaccination. The TCR was taken from a middle-aged man who received an inactivated influenza vaccine. This chain joins TRBV9 and TRBJ1-1; the D gene is possibly TRBD1 (5 bases). In nucleotides, the CDR3 is TGTGCCAGCAGCGGAGCCCGGGGCGGGGACACTGAAGCTTTCTTT. It is translated as CASSGARGGDTEAFF.